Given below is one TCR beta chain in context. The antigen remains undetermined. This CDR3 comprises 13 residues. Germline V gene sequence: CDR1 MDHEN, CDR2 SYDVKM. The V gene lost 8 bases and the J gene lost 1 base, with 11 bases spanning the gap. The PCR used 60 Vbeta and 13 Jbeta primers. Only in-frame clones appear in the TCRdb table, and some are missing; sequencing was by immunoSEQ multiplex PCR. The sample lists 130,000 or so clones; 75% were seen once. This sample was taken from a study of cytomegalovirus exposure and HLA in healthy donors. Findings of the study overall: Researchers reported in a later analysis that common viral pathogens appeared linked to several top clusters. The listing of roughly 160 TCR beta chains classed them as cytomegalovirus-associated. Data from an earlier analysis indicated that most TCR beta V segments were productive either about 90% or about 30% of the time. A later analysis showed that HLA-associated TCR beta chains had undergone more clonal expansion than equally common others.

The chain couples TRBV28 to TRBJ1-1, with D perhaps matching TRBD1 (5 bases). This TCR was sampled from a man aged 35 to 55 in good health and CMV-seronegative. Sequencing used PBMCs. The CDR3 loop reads CASYPTANTEAFF. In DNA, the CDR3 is TGTGCCAGCTACCCGACAGCGAACACTGAAGCTTTCTTT.